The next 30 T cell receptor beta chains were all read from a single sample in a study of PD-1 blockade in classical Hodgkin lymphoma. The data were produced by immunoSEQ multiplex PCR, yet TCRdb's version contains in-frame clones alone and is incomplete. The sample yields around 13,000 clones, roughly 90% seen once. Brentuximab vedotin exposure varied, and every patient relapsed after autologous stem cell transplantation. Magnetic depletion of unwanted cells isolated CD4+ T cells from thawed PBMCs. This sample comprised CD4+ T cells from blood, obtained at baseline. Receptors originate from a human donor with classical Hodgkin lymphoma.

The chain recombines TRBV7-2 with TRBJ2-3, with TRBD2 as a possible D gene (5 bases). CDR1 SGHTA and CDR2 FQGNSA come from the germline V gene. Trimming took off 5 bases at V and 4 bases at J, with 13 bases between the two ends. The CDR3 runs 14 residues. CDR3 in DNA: TGTGCCAGCAGCGTCACTAGGGCGGCAGATACGCAGTATTTT. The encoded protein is CASSVTRAADTQYF.

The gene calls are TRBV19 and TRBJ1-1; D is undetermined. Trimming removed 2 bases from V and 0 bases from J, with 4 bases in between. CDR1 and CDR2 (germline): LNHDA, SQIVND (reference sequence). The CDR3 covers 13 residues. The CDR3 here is CASSIKMNTEAFF. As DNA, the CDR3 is TGTGCCAGTAGTATAAAGATGAACACTGAAGCTTTCTTT.

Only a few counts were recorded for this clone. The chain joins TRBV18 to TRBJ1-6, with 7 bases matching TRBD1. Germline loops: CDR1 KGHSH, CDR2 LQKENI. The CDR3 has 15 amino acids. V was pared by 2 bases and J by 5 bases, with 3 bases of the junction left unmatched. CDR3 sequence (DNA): TGTGCCAGCTCACCAGGGACAGTTGATAATTCACCCCTCCACTTT. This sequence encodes CASSPGTVDNSPLHF.

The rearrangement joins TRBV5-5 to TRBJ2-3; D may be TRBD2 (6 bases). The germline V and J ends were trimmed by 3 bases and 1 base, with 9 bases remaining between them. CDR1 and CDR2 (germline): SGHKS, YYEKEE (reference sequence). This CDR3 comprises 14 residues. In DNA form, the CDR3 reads TGTGCCAGCAGCTCGGCTAGCGGCACAGATACGCAGTATTTT. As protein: CASSSASGTDTQYF.

DNA for the CDR3: TGTGCCAGCAGCCTGGGACTAGCCTCCTACAATGAGCAGTTCTTC. Its protein is CASSLGLASYNEQFF. V usage is TRBV11-2 and J usage is TRBJ2-1, with 9 bases identical to TRBD2. The germline V gene encodes CDR1 SGHAT and CDR2 FQNNGV. The ends lost 5 bases at V and 0 bases at J; junction bases unmatched: 2. The CDR3 extends over 15 amino acids.

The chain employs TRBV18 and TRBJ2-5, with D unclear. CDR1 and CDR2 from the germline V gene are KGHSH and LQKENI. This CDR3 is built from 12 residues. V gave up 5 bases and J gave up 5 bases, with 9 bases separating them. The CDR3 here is CASSMSRETQYF. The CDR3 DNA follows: TGTGCCAGCTCAATGTCCCGTGAGACCCAGTACTTC. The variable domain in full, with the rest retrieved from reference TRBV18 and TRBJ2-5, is NAGVMQNPRHLVRRRGQEARLRCSPMKGHSHVYWYRQLPEEGLKFMVYLQKENIIDESGMPKERFSAEFPKEGPSILRIQQVVRGDSAAYFCASSMSRETQYFGPGTRLLVL.

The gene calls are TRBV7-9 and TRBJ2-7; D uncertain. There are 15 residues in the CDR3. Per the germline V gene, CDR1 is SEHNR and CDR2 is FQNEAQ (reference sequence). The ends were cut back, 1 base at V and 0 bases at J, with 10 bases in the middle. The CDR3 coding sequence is TGTGCCAGCAGCTTAGATGAGATGGGCTCCTACGAGCAGTACTTC. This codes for CASSLDEMGSYEQYF.

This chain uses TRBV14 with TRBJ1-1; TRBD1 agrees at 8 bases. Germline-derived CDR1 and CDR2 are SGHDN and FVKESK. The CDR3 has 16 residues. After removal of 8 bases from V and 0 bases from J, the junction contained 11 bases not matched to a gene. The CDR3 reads CASAGTGSILNTEAFF. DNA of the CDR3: TGTGCCAGCGCCGGGACAGGCTCGATTCTGAACACTGAAGCTTTCTTT.

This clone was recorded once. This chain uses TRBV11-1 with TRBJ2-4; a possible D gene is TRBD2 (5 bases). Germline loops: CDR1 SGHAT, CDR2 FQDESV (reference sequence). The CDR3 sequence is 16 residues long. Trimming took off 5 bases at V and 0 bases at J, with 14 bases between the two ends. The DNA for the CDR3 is TGTGCCAGCAGCCCCTTTGAGGGTCTAGCCAAAAACATTCAGTACTTC. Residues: CASSPFEGLAKNIQYF.

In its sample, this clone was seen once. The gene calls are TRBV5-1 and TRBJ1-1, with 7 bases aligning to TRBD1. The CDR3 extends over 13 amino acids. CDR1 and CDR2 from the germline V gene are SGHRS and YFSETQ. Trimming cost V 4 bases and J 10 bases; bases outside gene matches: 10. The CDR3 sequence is CASSELTGEGAFF. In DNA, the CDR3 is TGCGCCAGCAGCGAGCTTACAGGGGAGGGAGCTTTCTTT.

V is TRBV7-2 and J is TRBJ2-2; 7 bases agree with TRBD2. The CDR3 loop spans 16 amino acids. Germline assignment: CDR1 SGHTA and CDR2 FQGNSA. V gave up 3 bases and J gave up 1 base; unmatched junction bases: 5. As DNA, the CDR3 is TGTGCCAGCAGCTTTGTACTAGCGAAGAACACCGGGGAGCTGTTTTTT. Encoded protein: CASSFVLAKNTGELFF.

CDR3 in amino acids: CASSPRWSGELFF. CDR3 sequence (DNA): TGTGCCAGCTCACCACGCTGGTCGGGGGAACTGTTTTTT. The gene calls are TRBV18 and TRBJ1-4, with D perhaps TRBD1 (5 bases). CDR3 length: 13 residues. Looked up from germline, CDR1 is KGHSH and CDR2 is LQKENI. The ends were cut back, 1 base at V and 12 bases at J, with 12 bases in the middle.

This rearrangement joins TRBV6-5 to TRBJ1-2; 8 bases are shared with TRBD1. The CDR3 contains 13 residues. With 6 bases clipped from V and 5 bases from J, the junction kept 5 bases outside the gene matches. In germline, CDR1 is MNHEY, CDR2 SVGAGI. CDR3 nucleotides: TGTGCCAGCAGCCAGGGGGCGTGGTATGGCTACACCTTC. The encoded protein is CASSQGAWYGYTF.

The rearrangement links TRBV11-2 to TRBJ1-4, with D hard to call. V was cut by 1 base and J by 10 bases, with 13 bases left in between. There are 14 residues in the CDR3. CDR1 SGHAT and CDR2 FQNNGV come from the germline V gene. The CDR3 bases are TGTGCCAGCAGCTTAGCCGGGCCAGAGGGAAAACTGTTTTTT. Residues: CASSLAGPEGKLFF.

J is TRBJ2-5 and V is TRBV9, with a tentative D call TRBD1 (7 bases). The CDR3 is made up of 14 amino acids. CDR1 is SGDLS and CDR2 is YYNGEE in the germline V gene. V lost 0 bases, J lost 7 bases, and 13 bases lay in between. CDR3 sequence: CASSVDRQGGTQYF. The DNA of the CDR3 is TGTGCCAGCAGCGTAGACCGACAGGGAGGGACCCAGTACTTC.

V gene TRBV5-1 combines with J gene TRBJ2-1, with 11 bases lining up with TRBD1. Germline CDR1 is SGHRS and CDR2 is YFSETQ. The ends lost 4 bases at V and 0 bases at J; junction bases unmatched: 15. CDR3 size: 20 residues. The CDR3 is CASSAGDRGSGGGSYNEQFF. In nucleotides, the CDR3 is TGCGCCAGCAGCGCTGGGGACAGGGGGTCTGGTGGTGGCTCCTACAATGAGCAGTTCTTC.

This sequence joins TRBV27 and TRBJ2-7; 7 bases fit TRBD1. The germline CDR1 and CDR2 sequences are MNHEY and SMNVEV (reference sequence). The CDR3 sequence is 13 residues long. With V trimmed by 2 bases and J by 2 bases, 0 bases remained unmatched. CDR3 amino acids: CASSLGTAYEQYF. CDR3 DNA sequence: TGTGCCAGCAGTTTAGGGACAGCCTACGAGCAGTACTTC.

The DNA of the CDR3 is TGTGCCAGCAGCTTAGCTCCGGACAGCCACGAGCAGTACTTC. Translated, it gives CASSLAPDSHEQYF. The chain couples TRBV11-2 to TRBJ2-7; perhaps TRBD1 as D (6 bases). V lost 1 base and J 5 bases, leaving 12 bases between the germline ends. The CDR3 runs 14 residues. Germline CDR1 reads SGHAT; CDR2 reads FQNNGV. The whole variable domain, filled in from reference TRBV11-2 and TRBJ2-7, reads EAGVAQSPRYKIIEKRQSVAFWCNPISGHATLYWYQQILGQGPKLLIQFQNNGVVDDSQLPKDRFSAERLKGVDSTLKIQPAKLEDSAVYLCASSLAPDSHEQYFGPGTRLTVT.

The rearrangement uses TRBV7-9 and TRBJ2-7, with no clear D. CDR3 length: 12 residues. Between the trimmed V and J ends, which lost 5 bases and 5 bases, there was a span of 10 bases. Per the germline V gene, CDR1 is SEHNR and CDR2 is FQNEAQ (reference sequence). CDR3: CASSAYRNEQYF. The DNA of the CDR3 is TGTGCCAGCAGCGCCTACCGGAACGAGCAGTACTTC.

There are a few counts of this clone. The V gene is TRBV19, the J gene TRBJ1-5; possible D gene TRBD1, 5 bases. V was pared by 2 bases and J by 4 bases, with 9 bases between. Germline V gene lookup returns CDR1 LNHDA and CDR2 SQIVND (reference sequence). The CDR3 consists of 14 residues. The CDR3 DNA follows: TGTGCCAGTAGTATATCCGGGGGAAATCAGCCCCAGCATTTT. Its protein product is CASSISGGNQPQHF. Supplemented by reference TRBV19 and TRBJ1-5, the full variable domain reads DGGITQSPKYLFRKEGQNVTLSCEQNLNHDAMYWYRQDPGQGLRLIYYSQIVNDFQKGDIAEGYSVSREKKESFPLTVTSAQKNPTAFYLCASSISGGNQPQHFGDGTRLSIL.

CDR3 DNA: TGCAGCGTTGAACGGATTGAGCAGTTCTTC. Amino acid sequence: CSVERIEQFF. The chain recombines TRBV29-1 with TRBJ2-1; D unresolved. The CDR3 has 10 amino acids. From germline, CDR1 is SQVTM and CDR2 ANQGSEA. Trimming shortened V by 2 bases and J by 9 bases, and 5 bases separated the two germline ends.

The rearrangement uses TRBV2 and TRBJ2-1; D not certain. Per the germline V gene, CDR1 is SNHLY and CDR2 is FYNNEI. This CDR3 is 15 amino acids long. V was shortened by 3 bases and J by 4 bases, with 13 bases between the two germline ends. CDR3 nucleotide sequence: TGTGCCAGCAGTGACTTAGGGCCGGCATACAATGAGCAGTTCTTC. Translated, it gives CASSDLGPAYNEQFF.

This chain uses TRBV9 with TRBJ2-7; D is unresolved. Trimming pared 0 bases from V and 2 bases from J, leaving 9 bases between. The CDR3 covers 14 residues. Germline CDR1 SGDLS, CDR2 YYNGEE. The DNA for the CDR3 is TGTGCCAGCAGCGTAGACATTACTCCCTACGAGCAGTACTTC. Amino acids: CASSVDITPYEQYF.

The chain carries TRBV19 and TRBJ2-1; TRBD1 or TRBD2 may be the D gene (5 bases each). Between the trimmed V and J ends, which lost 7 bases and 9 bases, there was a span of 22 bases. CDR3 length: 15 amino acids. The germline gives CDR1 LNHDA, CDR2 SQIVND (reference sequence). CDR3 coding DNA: TGTGCCAGTAATTGGGGGTTGTCCCCAATGGGTGAGCAGTTCTTC. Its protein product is CASNWGLSPMGEQFF. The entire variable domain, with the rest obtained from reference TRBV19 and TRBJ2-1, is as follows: DGGITQSPKYLFRKEGQNVTLSCEQNLNHDAMYWYRQDPGQGLRLIYYSQIVNDFQKGDIAEGYSVSREKKESFPLTVTSAQKNPTAFYLCASNWGLSPMGEQFFGPGTRLTVL.

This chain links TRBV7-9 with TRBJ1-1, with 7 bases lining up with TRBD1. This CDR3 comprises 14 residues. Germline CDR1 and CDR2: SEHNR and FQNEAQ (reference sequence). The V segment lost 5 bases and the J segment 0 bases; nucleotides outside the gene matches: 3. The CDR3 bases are TGTGCCAGCAGCCGACAGGGTTTGAACACTGAAGCTTTCTTT. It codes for CASSRQGLNTEAFF.

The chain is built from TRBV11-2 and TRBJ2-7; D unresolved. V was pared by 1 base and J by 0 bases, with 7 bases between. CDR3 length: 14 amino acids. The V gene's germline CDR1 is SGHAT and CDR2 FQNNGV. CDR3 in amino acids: CASSLAGPSYEQYF. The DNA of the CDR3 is TGTGCCAGCAGCTTAGCGGGCCCCTCCTACGAGCAGTACTTC.

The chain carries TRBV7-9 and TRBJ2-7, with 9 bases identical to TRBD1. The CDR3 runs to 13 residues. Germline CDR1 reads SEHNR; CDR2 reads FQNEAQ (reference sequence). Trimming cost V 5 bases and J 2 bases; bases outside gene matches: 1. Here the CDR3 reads CASSRQGAYEQYF. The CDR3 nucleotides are TGTGCCAGCAGCCGACAGGGGGCCTACGAGCAGTACTTC.

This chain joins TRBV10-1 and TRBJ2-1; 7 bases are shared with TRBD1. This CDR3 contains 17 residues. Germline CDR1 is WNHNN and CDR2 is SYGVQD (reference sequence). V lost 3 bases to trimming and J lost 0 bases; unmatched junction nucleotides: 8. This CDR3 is CASSDARDSRSYNEQFF. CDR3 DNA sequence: TGCGCCAGCAGTGACGCCCGGGACAGTCGCTCCTACAATGAGCAGTTCTTC.

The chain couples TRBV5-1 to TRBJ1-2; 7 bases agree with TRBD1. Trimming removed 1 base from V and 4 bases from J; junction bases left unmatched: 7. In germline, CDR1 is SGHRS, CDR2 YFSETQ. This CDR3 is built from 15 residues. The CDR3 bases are TGCGCCAGCAGCTTGACCAGGGACAGTGGCTATGGCTACACCTTC. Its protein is CASSLTRDSGYGYTF.

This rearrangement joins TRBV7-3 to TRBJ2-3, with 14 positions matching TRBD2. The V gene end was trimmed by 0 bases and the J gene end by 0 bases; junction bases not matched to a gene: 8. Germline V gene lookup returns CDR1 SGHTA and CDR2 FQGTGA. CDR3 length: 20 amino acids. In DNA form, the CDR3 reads TGTGCCAGCAGCTTAACCCCCGGACTAGCGGGAGGCTTTAGCACAGATACGCAGTATTTT. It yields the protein CASSLTPGLAGGFSTDTQYF.